The rows below give T cell receptor beta chains drawn from one sample of a study of breast tumors, draining lymph nodes, adjacent tissues. Each CDR3 protein gets one entry after TCRdb re-called the multiplex PCR reads with MiXCR. The table lists some 31,000 distinct CDR3 sequences, 63% of them singletons. The sequenced sample consisted of breast tumor tissue. The receptors shown here come from a female donor with breast cancer. Some clones in this sample may be carry-over from other donors' samples. The CDR3 runs from the conserved cysteine through the conserved F or W. The D gene is left open where the match is weak. Clone size is stated in some rows and not others, as once, few, many or a class when expanded.

abundance: NA; d_gene: NA; v_gene: TRBV7-7; len: 13; j_gene: TRBJ2-2; CDR3nt: TGTGCTAGCAGCTTCGGGCAGGGTGCGGAGCTGTTTTTT; CDR3aa: CASSFGQGAELFF
abundance: NA; d_gene: TRBD2; v_gene: TRBV20-1; len: 14; j_gene: TRBJ2-3; CDR3nt: TGCAGTGCCGATAGCGGGGTTGGTACAGATATGCAGTATTTT; CDR3aa: CSADSGVGTDMQYF
abundance: NA; d_gene: NA; v_gene: TRBV20-1; len: 13; j_gene: TRBJ2-7; CDR3nt: TGCAGTGCAATATGGGCTAATTCCTACGAGCAGTACTTC; CDR3aa: CSAIWANSYEQYF
abundance: NA; d_gene: NA; v_gene: TRBV9; len: 16; j_gene: TRBJ1-3; CDR3nt: TGTGCCGGCAGCGTTACAGGCTTAGACGCTGGAGACACCATATATTTT; CDR3aa: CAGSVTGLDAGDTIYF
abundance: medium-sized; d_gene: NA; v_gene: TRBV7-9; len: 13; j_gene: TRBJ2-7; CDR3nt: TGTGCCAGCAGCCTAGGGGGGGACTACGAGCAGTACTTC; CDR3aa: CASSLGGDYEQYF
abundance: NA; d_gene: TRBD2; v_gene: TRBV20-1; len: 17; j_gene: TRBJ2-2; CDR3nt: TGCAGTGCTAGAGATGTCACTAGCGGGGGCAACACCGGGGAGCTGTTTTTT; CDR3aa: CSARDVTSGGNTGELFF
abundance: NA; d_gene: NA; v_gene: TRBV11-2; len: 15; j_gene: TRBJ2-1; CDR3nt: TGTGCCAGCAGCGGGACGGACAGGACGTGGGACTTGCAGTTCTTC; CDR3aa: CASSGTDRTWDLQFF
abundance: few; d_gene: TRBD1; v_gene: TRBV6-1; len: 14; j_gene: TRBJ1-2; CDR3nt: TGTGCCACCCCCCCGAGGACGGGACAGGGCGTTCCCACCTTC; CDR3aa: CATPPRTGQGVPTF
abundance: NA; d_gene: TRBD1; v_gene: TRBV20-1; len: 17; j_gene: TRBJ1-5; CDR3nt: TGCAGTGCTAGCGACGGAACTTATGGGGCAGGGGGTCAGCCCCAGCATTTT; CDR3aa: CSASDGTYGAGGQPQHF
abundance: NA; d_gene: NA; v_gene: TRBV2; len: 18; j_gene: TRBJ1-6; CDR3nt: TGTGCCAGCAGTGAATCGGGTCAGATGGGATGGAGTAATTCACCCCTCCACTTT; CDR3aa: CASSESGQMGWSNSPLHF
abundance: many; d_gene: NA; v_gene: TRBV20-1; len: 16; j_gene: TRBJ2-1; CDR3nt: TGCAGTGCTAGAGTCAGTGACCCTAGCTCCTACAATGAGCAGTTCTTC; CDR3aa: CSARVSDPSSYNEQFF
abundance: NA; d_gene: TRBD2; v_gene: TRBV7-3; len: 17; j_gene: TRBJ2-3; CDR3nt: TGTGCCAGCAGCTCGACTAGCGGGGGGTGGGGCACAGATACGCAGTATTTT; CDR3aa: CASSSTSGGWGTDTQYF
abundance: NA; d_gene: TRBD1; v_gene: TRBV3-1; len: 14; j_gene: TRBJ1-2; CDR3nt: TGCGCCAGCAGCCAAGGGGACAGGTCCTATGGCTACACCTTC; CDR3aa: CASSQGDRSYGYTF
abundance: NA; d_gene: NA; v_gene: TRBV30; len: 13; j_gene: TRBJ1-1; CDR3nt: TGTGCCTGGAGGGAAGTTATGAACACTGAAGCTTTCTTT; CDR3aa: CAWREVMNTEAFF
abundance: NA; d_gene: TRBD2; v_gene: TRBV7-9; len: 15; j_gene: TRBJ2-1; CDR3nt: TGTGCCAGCAGCTTAGAAAGCGGGACCTACAATGAGCAGCTCTTC; CDR3aa: CASSLESGTYNEQLF
abundance: many; d_gene: NA; v_gene: TRBV12-5; len: 13; j_gene: TRBJ1-2; CDR3nt: TGTGCTAGTGGTTTTTACGGAGGCACTGTGTTTACCTTC; CDR3aa: CASGFYGGTVFTF
abundance: NA; d_gene: NA; v_gene: TRBV29-1; len: 14; j_gene: TRBJ2-6; CDR3nt: TGCAGCGTTGTATCAAGCTCTGGGGCCAACGTCCTGACTTTC; CDR3aa: CSVVSSSGANVLTF
abundance: few; d_gene: NA; v_gene: TRBV20-1; len: 13; j_gene: TRBJ2-3; CDR3nt: TGCAGTGCTAGAGATAGGGGTGCAGATACGCAGTATTTT; CDR3aa: CSARDRGADTQYF
abundance: few; d_gene: NA; v_gene: TRBV7-2; len: 13; j_gene: TRBJ1-6; CDR3nt: TGTGCCAGCAGCTGGACATATAATTCACCCCTCCACTTT; CDR3aa: CASSWTYNSPLHF
abundance: NA; d_gene: NA; v_gene: TRBV6-4; len: 16; j_gene: TRBJ2-7; CDR3nt: TGTGCCAGCAGTGAGCCTAAAAGGGCGGTGGGGCGGGAGCAGTACTTC; CDR3aa: CASSEPKRAVGREQYF
abundance: NA; d_gene: NA; v_gene: TRBV7-9; len: 13; j_gene: TRBJ1-3; CDR3nt: TGTGCCAGCAGCTTAATCGTTGGAACCACCATATATTTT; CDR3aa: CASSLIVGTTIYF
abundance: NA; d_gene: TRBD1; v_gene: TRBV19; len: 15; j_gene: TRBJ1-6; CDR3nt: TGTGCCAGTAGACCCGGGACAGAAGAATCCTCACCCCTCCACTTT; CDR3aa: CASRPGTEESSPLHF
abundance: NA; d_gene: TRBD1; v_gene: TRBV2; len: 15; j_gene: TRBJ1-3; CDR3nt: TGTGCCAGCAGGGGGACAGGGTGGACTGGAAACACCATATATTTT; CDR3aa: CASRGTGWTGNTIYF
abundance: few; d_gene: TRBD1; v_gene: TRBV28; len: 12; j_gene: TRBJ2-7; CDR3nt: TGTGCCAGCAGTTCACAGGGGAGCGAGCAGTACTTC; CDR3aa: CASSSQGSEQYF
abundance: NA; d_gene: TRBD2; v_gene: TRBV20-1; len: 15; j_gene: TRBJ2-7; CDR3nt: TGCAGTGCCGATGTCCCTAGCGGAGCCTCCTACGAGCAGTACTTC; CDR3aa: CSADVPSGASYEQYF
abundance: few; d_gene: NA; v_gene: TRBV24-1; len: 17; j_gene: TRBJ2-1; CDR3nt: TGTGCCACCAGTGATCACCCGAAGGTAGCGTCGTCCAATGAGCAGTTCTTC; CDR3aa: CATSDHPKVASSNEQFF
abundance: medium-sized; d_gene: NA; v_gene: TRBV20-1; len: 15; j_gene: TRBJ1-6; CDR3nt: TGCAGTGCTAGAGAATCCAGGGGTCGGAATTCACCCCTCCACTTT; CDR3aa: CSARESRGRNSPLHF
abundance: NA; d_gene: NA; v_gene: TRBV7-7; len: 11; j_gene: TRBJ2-2; CDR3nt: TGTGCTAGCAGCCCGACGGGGGAGCTGTTTTTT; CDR3aa: CASSPTGELFF
abundance: many; d_gene: TRBD2; v_gene: TRBV12-3/TRBV12-4; len: 15; j_gene: TRBJ2-5; CDR3nt: TGTGCCAGCAGTTTCCGGCGGGAGAGTTGGGAGACCCAGTACTTC; CDR3aa: CASSFRRESWETQYF
abundance: NA; d_gene: TRBD2; v_gene: TRBV29-1; len: 19; j_gene: TRBJ2-7; CDR3nt: TGCAGCGTTGAAGGGAACGCCGGGACTAGCGGGAGTAACGCCTACGAGCAGTACTTC; CDR3aa: CSVEGNAGTSGSNAYEQYF
abundance: NA; d_gene: NA; v_gene: TRBV11-2; len: 15; j_gene: TRBJ2-7; CDR3nt: TGTGCCAGCAGCTTAGGTTTAGCGGACCGCTACGAGCAGTACTTC; CDR3aa: CASSLGLADRYEQYF
abundance: medium-sized; d_gene: NA; v_gene: TRBV7-3; len: 15; j_gene: TRBJ2-7; CDR3nt: TGTGCCAGCAGCTTATATGAGACAGGCGACTACGAGCAGTACTTC; CDR3aa: CASSLYETGDYEQYF
abundance: NA; d_gene: TRBD1; v_gene: TRBV15; len: 16; j_gene: TRBJ2-2; CDR3nt: TGTGCCACCAGCAGAGTAATCGACAGGGGTCCCGGGGAGCTGTTTTTT; CDR3aa: CATSRVIDRGPGELFF
abundance: NA; d_gene: NA; v_gene: TRBV12-3/TRBV12-4; len: 12; j_gene: TRBJ2-4; CDR3nt: TGTGCCAGCAGTTTTAACGCAAACATTCAGTACTTC; CDR3aa: CASSFNANIQYF
abundance: NA; d_gene: NA; v_gene: TRBV7-2; len: 15; j_gene: TRBJ1-2; CDR3nt: TGTGCCAGCAGCTTAGCGGGACTTTTCAACTATGGCTACACCTTC; CDR3aa: CASSLAGLFNYGYTF
abundance: NA; d_gene: NA; v_gene: TRBV7-2; len: 17; j_gene: TRBJ1-3; CDR3nt: TGTGCCAGCAGCGTCCGGGGACGTAGTGTTTACGAAAACACCATATATTTT; CDR3aa: CASSVRGRSVYENTIYF
abundance: NA; d_gene: NA; v_gene: TRBV29-1; len: 11; j_gene: TRBJ2-3; CDR3nt: TGCAGCGTTGATAGGGGTGGAACGCAGTATTTT; CDR3aa: CSVDRGGTQYF
abundance: once; d_gene: NA; v_gene: TRBV19; len: 13; j_gene: TRBJ2-7; CDR3nt: TGTGCCAGTAGTACCACACTAGAATACGAGCAGTACTTC; CDR3aa: CASSTTLEYEQYF
abundance: many; d_gene: NA; v_gene: TRBV11-2; len: 13; j_gene: TRBJ2-3; CDR3nt: TGTGCCAGCAGCTTAGGGGTCCCAGATACGCAGTATTTT; CDR3aa: CASSLGVPDTQYF
abundance: few; d_gene: TRBD2; v_gene: TRBV19; len: 22; j_gene: TRBJ2-6; CDR3nt: TGTGCCAGTAGTGTCTTGTTCGGGCAGGGAAGCGGGACGGGGTCTGGGGCCAACGTCCTGACTTTC; CDR3aa: CASSVLFGQGSGTGSGANVLTF
abundance: once; d_gene: NA; v_gene: TRBV11-2; len: 16; j_gene: TRBJ2-1; CDR3nt: TGTGCCAGCGGCTTACTTAGGACTACCGGTTACAATGAGCAGTTCTTC; CDR3aa: CASGLLRTTGYNEQFF
abundance: many; d_gene: NA; v_gene: TRBV28; len: 16; j_gene: TRBJ2-1; CDR3nt: TGTGCCAGCAGTTTCCGGGGCGGGGTTTCCTACAATGAGCAGTTCTTC; CDR3aa: CASSFRGGVSYNEQFF
abundance: medium-sized; d_gene: NA; v_gene: TRBV29-1; len: 16; j_gene: TRBJ2-7; CDR3nt: TGCAGCGTTGGGGGGGAAAGAAGATCCAGCTCCTACGAGCAGTACTTC; CDR3aa: CSVGGERRSSSYEQYF
abundance: NA; d_gene: NA; v_gene: TRBV2; len: 16; j_gene: TRBJ2-7; CDR3nt: TGTGCCAGCCATTCCGAAAGGGCGGGTGGCCTATACGAGCAGTACTTC; CDR3aa: CASHSERAGGLYEQYF
abundance: NA; d_gene: TRBD1; v_gene: TRBV5-1; len: 14; j_gene: TRBJ1-2; CDR3nt: TGCGCCAGCAGCCTGGACAGGGTTAACTATGGCTACACCTTC; CDR3aa: CASSLDRVNYGYTF
abundance: NA; d_gene: NA; v_gene: TRBV9; len: 14; j_gene: TRBJ2-5; CDR3nt: TGTGCCAGCAGCGTAGGTAACAGACAAGAGACCCAGTACTTC; CDR3aa: CASSVGNRQETQYF
abundance: NA; d_gene: TRBD1; v_gene: TRBV7-9; len: 14; j_gene: TRBJ2-7; CDR3nt: TGTGCCAGCAGCTTGGACAGGGGGCGTCCCGAGCAGTACTTC; CDR3aa: CASSLDRGRPEQYF
abundance: NA; d_gene: NA; v_gene: TRBV7-6; len: 12; j_gene: TRBJ2-5; CDR3nt: TGTGCCAGCAGCCCCGCTACAGAGACCCAGTACTTC; CDR3aa: CASSPATETQYF
abundance: NA; d_gene: NA; v_gene: TRBV3-1; len: 13; j_gene: TRBJ2-7; CDR3nt: TGTGCCAGCAGCCAAGTGATAGGGAACGAGCAGTACTTC; CDR3aa: CASSQVIGNEQYF
abundance: NA; d_gene: NA; v_gene: TRBV15; len: 18; j_gene: TRBJ2-1; CDR3nt: TGTGCCACCAGCAGACCCCGGGTGTTAGGAATCCTTGGCAATGAGCAGTTCTTC; CDR3aa: CATSRPRVLGILGNEQFF
abundance: NA; d_gene: TRBD1; v_gene: TRBV7-9; len: 13; j_gene: TRBJ2-7; CDR3nt: TGTGCCAGCAGCGCCGGGACAGGGGGCGAGCAGTACTTC; CDR3aa: CASSAGTGGEQYF
abundance: medium-sized; d_gene: TRBD2; v_gene: TRBV4-1; len: 17; j_gene: TRBJ2-1; CDR3nt: TGCGCCAGCAGCCAAGATCCGGGACTAGCGGGGGGGAATGAGCAGTTCTTC; CDR3aa: CASSQDPGLAGGNEQFF
abundance: NA; d_gene: TRBD1; v_gene: TRBV5-1; len: 16; j_gene: TRBJ1-3; CDR3nt: TGCGCCAGCAGCCAGAGCCCGACAGGGACTGGAAACACCATATATTTT; CDR3aa: CASSQSPTGTGNTIYF